A selection of T cell receptor beta chains follows, all from one sample in a study of shared clonotypes between healthy human individuals. TCRdb's copy holds only in-frame clones and misses some; the assay was immunoSEQ multiplex PCR. The data show some 530,000 clones, roughly 80% seen once. The sequencing input was PBMCs. These receptors were collected from a woman aged 40-49 years in good health. Some clones in this sample may be carry-over from other donors' samples. CDR3s include the opening cysteine and the closing phenylalanine or tryptophan. A D gene is named only where the DNA matches it firmly. The size entry is marked missing in some rows and otherwise reads once, few, many or a size class.

16 | . | TRBJ1-5 | . | TRBV5-6 | TGTGCCAGCAGCTTTGGTGGTCCCGGGGGCGAGCAGCCCCAGCATTTT | CASSFGGPGGEQPQHF
13 | . | TRBJ1-5 | . | TRBV18 | TGTGCCAGCTCACCAGGGTTCAATCAGCCCCAGCATTTT | CASSPGFNQPQHF
17 | . | TRBJ2-2 | TRBD2 | TRBV30 | TGTGCCTGGAGCCCATTAAGGGCGGGAGGGGGGACCGGGGAGCTGTTTTTT | CAWSPLRAGGGTGELFF
16 | . | TRBJ2-4 | TRBD1 | TRBV28 | TGTGCCAGCAGTTTAGGGCTCCGGGACAGGGTAAACATTCAGTACTTC | CASSLGLRDRVNIQYF
14 | . | TRBJ1-2 | . | TRBV28 | TGTGCCAGCAGCCTGCTAGGGACTGCGATGGGCTACACCTTC | CASSLLGTAMGYTF
15 | many | TRBJ1-3 | . | TRBV6-1 | TGTGCCAGCAGTGAAGAGGAGGTCGGAGGAAACACCATATATTTT | CASSEEEVGGNTIYF
14 | . | TRBJ2-3 | . | TRBV5-1 | TGCGCCAGCAGCTTGGGGGTTCAGACAGATACGCAGTATTTT | CASSLGVQTDTQYF
15 | . | TRBJ2-7 | TRBD1 | TRBV9 | TGTGCCAGCAGCCCCCGCTCCGGACAGGACTACGAGCAGTACTTC | CASSPRSGQDYEQYF
15 | many | TRBJ2-1 | . | TRBV27 | TGTGCCAGCAGTTTTCTATCGGAGGGTAGCGGTGAGCAGTTCTTC | CASSFLSEGSGEQFF
13 | many | TRBJ1-2 | . | TRBV5-4 | TGTGCCAGCAGCCCGGGCAGGGCATGGGGCTACACCTTC | CASSPGRAWGYTF
13 | . | TRBJ2-7 | . | TRBV10-3 | TGTGCCATCAGTACAGGATTCGGCAACGAGCAGTACTTC | CAISTGFGNEQYF
15 | . | TRBJ2-1 | TRBD2 | TRBV18 | TGTGCCAGCTCATCGGGACTAGCGGGAGTAAATGAGCAGTTCTTC | CASSSGLAGVNEQFF
14 | . | TRBJ1-3 | . | TRBV30 | TGTGCCTGGACTATGGGACGATCTGGAAACACCATATATTTT | CAWTMGRSGNTIYF
19 | . | TRBJ1-4 | TRBD1 | TRBV5-5 | TGTGCCAGCAGCCTACGGACAGGGGCCATTCTAAGGGGAAATGAAAAACTGTTTTTT | CASSLRTGAILRGNEKLFF
14 | . | TRBJ2-7 | . | TRBV18 | TGTGCCAGCTCACCGAGCGGCAGAGGATACGAGCAGTACTTC | CASSPSGRGYEQYF
15 | . | TRBJ1-1 | . | TRBV28 | TGTGCCAGCCGCACAGTGGGGACTATGAACACTGAAGCTTTCTTT | CASRTVGTMNTEAFF
15 | . | TRBJ2-3 | TRBD2 | TRBV7-9 | TGTGCCAGCAGCCCCAATAGCGGGGTGGGAGATACGCAGTATTTT | CASSPNSGVGDTQYF
14 | . | TRBJ2-7 | . | TRBV2 | TGTGCCAGCAGTGATTCGGGAGATGGCTACGAGCAGTACTTC | CASSDSGDGYEQYF
14 | . | TRBJ2-7 | . | TRBV11-2 | TGTGCCAGCAGCCCGAGACCGGGAGCCTACGAGCAGTACTTC | CASSPRPGAYEQYF
16 | . | TRBJ2-2 | TRBD2 | TRBV7-9 | TGTGCCAGCAGTCTTAGCGGGAGGGTGAACACCGGGGAGCTGTTTTTT | CASSLSGRVNTGELFF
12 | . | TRBJ2-7 | TRBD2 | TRBV4-2 | TGTGCCAGCAGCCAGACTAGCTATGAGCAGTACTTC | CASSQTSYEQYF
19 | . | TRBJ2-1 | TRBD2 | TRBV27 | TGTGCCAGCAGAATTTTGGGACTAGCGGGAGGAAACTCCTACAATGAGCAGTTCTTC | CASRILGLAGGNSYNEQFF
16 | . | TRBJ2-1 | TRBD2 | TRBV4-3 | TGCGCCAGCAGCCAGGGCAGCGGGAGCTCCTACAATGAGCAGTTCTTC | CASSQGSGSSYNEQFF
15 | . | TRBJ1-2 | . | TRBV6-6 | TGTGCCAGCAGCGGGGGCACATACTCTAACTATGGCTACACCTTC | CASSGGTYSNYGYTF
11 | . | TRBJ2-7 | . | TRBV28 | TGTGCCAGCAGTTGGTCCTACGAGCAGTACTTC | CASSWSYEQYF
14 | . | TRBJ2-1 | TRBD1 | TRBV7-9 | TGTGCCAGCAGCTCGGACAGGAATAGCGATGAGCAGTTCTTC | CASSSDRNSDEQFF
17 | few | TRBJ2-3 | TRBD1 | TRBV5-6 | TGTGCCAGCAGCTTGGTTGGGGACAGGGGGCTTGCAGATACGCAGTATTTT | CASSLVGDRGLADTQYF
15 | . | TRBJ2-1 | . | TRBV30 | TGTGCCTGGAGACCGTTTAGCGGCACCTACAATGAGCAGTTCTTC | CAWRPFSGTYNEQFF
14 | few | TRBJ2-1 | TRBD1 | TRBV6-1 | TGTGCCAGCAGTGAGGGGACAGGGCGGGTTGAGCAGTTCTTC | CASSEGTGRVEQFF
17 | few | TRBJ2-2 | TRBD2 | TRBV10-2 | TGCGCCAGCATGGGACTAGCGGGAGGGGGGAACACCGGGGAGCTGTTTTTT | CASMGLAGGGNTGELFF
14 | . | TRBJ2-7 | . | TRBV28 | TGTGCCACCTACGACTCGGCTACAAACTACGAGCAGTACTTC | CATYDSATNYEQYF
13 | . | TRBJ1-2 | . | TRBV4-1 | TGCGCCAGCACCCGTATGGAGGGTACTGGCCACACCTTC | CASTRMEGTGHTF